Listed here are 28 T cell receptor beta chains from one sample, sequenced in a study of blood T cell repertoires in COVID-19. This table comes from immunoSEQ multiplex PCR, and its TCRdb copy is limited to in-frame clones, with some not included. The top ten hold 2% to 2.5% of the sample, which has about 260,000 clones, roughly 82% seen once. Material: PBMCs or T cells enriched from blood (not recorded which). The receptors here all came from a woman between 45 and 65 years old who had recovered from COVID-19.

The rearrangement links TRBV18 to TRBJ2-4; 11 bases align to TRBD1. The CDR3 sequence is 17 residues long. V was pared by 3 bases and J by 6 bases, with 10 bases of the junction left unmatched. Looked up from germline, CDR1 is KGHSH and CDR2 is LQKENI. The CDR3 region has the DNA TGTGCCAGCTCACCGCGACAAGGGGACAGGGGGATAAACATTCAGTACTTC. It is translated as CASSPRQGDRGINIQYF. Combining the CDR3 with reference TRBV18 and TRBJ2-4 gives the whole variable domain NAGVMQNPRHLVRRRGQEARLRCSPMKGHSHVYWYRQLPEEGLKFMVYLQKENIIDESGMPKERFSAEFPKEGPSILRIQQVVRGDSAAYFCASSPRQGDRGINIQYFGAGTRLSVL.

The chain employs TRBV27 and TRBJ1-5; 9 bases align to TRBD1. The CDR3 spans 14 residues. Germline V gene lookup returns CDR1 MNHEY and CDR2 SMNVEV (reference sequence). V was clipped by 5 bases and J by 8 bases; unmatched bases: 7. CDR3 bases: TGTGCCAGCAGTCGGACAGGGGTATTGGAGCCCCAGCATTTT. Its translation is CASSRTGVLEPQHF.

The gene calls are TRBV6-5 and TRBJ1-2; tentatively, D is TRBD1 (6 bases). CDR3 length equals 13 residues. The V gene's germline CDR1 is MNHEY and CDR2 SVGAGI. The ends were cut back, 5 bases at V and 2 bases at J, with 9 bases in the middle. The CDR3 region is CASSRGQNYGYTF. The CDR3 nucleotides read TGTGCCAGCAGTAGGGGACAAAACTATGGCTACACCTTC.

J is TRBJ2-1 and V is TRBV7-2, with D perhaps matching TRBD2 (6 bases). Germline CDR1 SGHTA, CDR2 FQGNSA. CDR3 length equals 14 residues. V lost 3 bases and J lost 7, with 13 bases in between. The DNA for the CDR3 is TGTGCCAGCAGCTTTGCTGGGACTCAGAATGAGCAGTTCTTC. It encodes CASSFAGTQNEQFF. Full variable domain (missing parts from reference TRBV7-2 and TRBJ2-1): GAGVSQSPSNKVTEKGKDVELRCDPISGHTALYWYRQSLGQGLEFLIYFQGNSAPDKSGLPSDRFSAERTGGSVSTLTIQRTQQEDSAVYLCASSFAGTQNEQFFGPGTRLTVL.

The chain links TRBV3-1 (or the pseudogene TRBV3-2) to TRBJ2-2; TRBD1 matches at 10 bases. CDR3 length: 16 residues. CDR1 and CDR2 (germline): LGHDT, YNNKEL (reference sequence). Losses at the gene ends were 3 bases for V and 6 bases for J; bases not matched to a gene: 7. The CDR3 loop is CASSHYTGTGAGELFF. Here the CDR3 DNA reads TGTGCCAGCAGCCATTACACCGGGACAGGGGCCGGGGAGCTGTTTTTT.

The chain joins TRBV10-3 to TRBJ1-4, with 8 bases lining up with TRBD1. This CDR3 has 15 amino acids. Losses at the gene ends were 6 bases for V and 3 bases for J; bases not matched to a gene: 6. Germline CDR1 and CDR2: ENHRY and SYGVKD. This chain's CDR3 is CAISQGQEANEKLFF. Here the CDR3 DNA reads TGTGCCATCAGCCAGGGACAGGAAGCTAATGAAAAACTGTTTTTT.

V gene TRBV5-6 combines with J gene TRBJ2-7, with 7 bases identical to TRBD2. Germline V gene lookup returns CDR1 SGHDT and CDR2 YYEEEE. V lost 0 bases, J lost 3 bases, and 15 bases stayed unmatched. The CDR3 length is 18 residues. The CDR3 spells CASSLAVEGLADLYEQYF. Here the CDR3 DNA reads TGTGCCAGCAGCTTGGCCGTGGAAGGTCTAGCGGACCTCTACGAGCAGTACTTC.

The CDR3 loop reads CASSLVAYGYTF. CDR3 coding DNA: TGTGCCAGCAGCTTAGTAGCTTATGGCTACACCTTC. This chain uses TRBV7-2 with TRBJ1-2, with D hard to call. The CDR3 is 12 residues long. V was clipped by 1 base and J by 5 bases, with 5 bases between them. Germline V gives CDR1 SGHTA, CDR2 FQGNSA.

CDR3 sequence reads: CASSSDREILYGYTF. CDR3 sequence (DNA): TGTGCCAGTAGTTCGGACAGGGAAATTTTATATGGCTACACCTTC. The chain has TRBV19 and TRBJ1-2, with TRBD1 identical over 8 bases. J lost 5 bases, V lost 5 bases, and 10 bases had no gene match. The CDR3 is 15 residues long. The V gene's germline CDR1 is LNHDA and CDR2 SQIVND (reference sequence).

The chain recombines TRBV7-8 with TRBJ1-3; unclear D gene. The CDR3 is 16 residues long. Trimming stripped 5 bases from V and 1 base from J, with 15 bases between. Looked up from germline, CDR1 is SGHVS and CDR2 is FQNEAQ. CDR3 in amino acids: CASSQMGAGSGNTIYF. The CDR3 coding sequence is TGTGCCAGCAGCCAGATGGGCGCCGGTTCTGGAAACACCATATATTTT. Full variable domain (outside the CDR3, taken from reference TRBV7-8 and TRBJ1-3): GAGVSQSPRYKVAKRGQDVALRCDPISGHVSLFWYQQALGQGPEFLTYFQNEAQLDKSGLPSDRFFAERPEGSVSTLKIQRTQQEDSAVYLCASSQMGAGSGNTIYFGEGSWLTVV.

The chain uses TRBV9 and TRBJ2-2; 10 positions agree with TRBD1. J was trimmed by 4 bases and V by 0 bases; bases with no gene match: 3. The CDR3 is made up of 16 amino acids. Germline assignment: CDR1 SGDLS and CDR2 YYNGEE. CDR3: CASSVAGTGVTGELFF. Here the CDR3 DNA reads TGTGCCAGCAGCGTAGCCGGGACAGGGGTCACCGGGGAGCTGTTTTTT. The full variable domain, its missing parts supplied by reference TRBV9 and TRBJ2-2, is DSGVTQTPKHLITATGQRVTLRCSPRSGDLSVYWYQQSLDQGLQFLIQYYNGEERAKGNILERFSAQQFPDLHSELNLSSLELGDSALYFCASSVAGTGVTGELFFGEGSRLTVL.

The chain couples TRBV19 to TRBJ2-5; 10 bases are shared with TRBD1. The CDR3 loop spans 14 amino acids. Germline loops: CDR1 LNHDA, CDR2 SQIVND (reference sequence). J lost 4 bases, V lost 3 bases, and 2 bases had no gene match. The DNA of the CDR3 is TGTGCCAGTAGTATCGGACAGGGGGGAGAGACCCAGTACTTC. Its translation: CASSIGQGGETQYF.

The chain joins TRBV11-2 to TRBJ1-1; D gene ambiguous. Between the trimmed V and J ends, which lost 4 bases and 5 bases, there was a span of 14 bases. CDR1 is SGHAT, CDR2 FQNNGV, per germline. This CDR3 is built from 14 residues. This CDR3 reads CASSSREHLTEAFF. The CDR3 DNA reads TGTGCCAGCAGCTCGCGCGAGCATCTGACTGAAGCTTTCTTT. The full variable domain, in which reference TRBV11-2 and TRBJ1-1 provide the parts outside the CDR3, is EAGVAQSPRYKIIEKRQSVAFWCNPISGHATLYWYQQILGQGPKLLIQFQNNGVVDDSQLPKDRFSAERLKGVDSTLKIQPAKLEDSAVYLCASSSREHLTEAFFGQGTRLTVV.

The chain employs TRBV30 and TRBJ1-4; D gene ambiguous. There are 13 residues in the CDR3. Looked up from germline, CDR1 is GTSNPN and CDR2 is SVGIG (reference sequence). Trimming pared 6 bases from V and 4 bases from J, leaving 12 bases between. This CDR3 reads CACDSGRNEKLFF. The CDR3 nucleotides are TGTGCCTGTGATTCGGGTCGTAATGAAAAACTGTTTTTT.

The chain joins TRBV7-8 to TRBJ2-2, with D perhaps matching TRBD1 (6 bases). Germline-derived CDR1 and CDR2 are SGHVS and FQNEAQ. V gave up 5 bases and J gave up 7 bases, with 14 bases separating them. The CDR3 covers 14 residues. CDR3 loop: CASSPGTPIGELFF. The CDR3 DNA reads as TGTGCCAGCAGCCCCGGGACACCCATCGGGGAGCTGTTTTTT. The complete variable domain, with remaining parts taken from reference TRBV7-8 and TRBJ2-2, reads GAGVSQSPRYKVAKRGQDVALRCDPISGHVSLFWYQQALGQGPEFLTYFQNEAQLDKSGLPSDRFFAERPEGSVSTLKIQRTQQEDSAVYLCASSPGTPIGELFFGEGSRLTVL.

The rearrangement links TRBV18 to TRBJ2-2; D uncertain. The CDR3 runs 13 residues. In germline, CDR1 is KGHSH, CDR2 LQKENI. V lost 8 bases and J 3 bases, leaving 10 bases between the germline ends. CDR3 residues: CASTVADTGELFF. CDR3 in DNA: TGTGCCAGCACTGTTGCGGACACCGGGGAGCTGTTTTTT.

This rearrangement joins TRBV6-6 to TRBJ1-4; TRBD1 matches 9 bases. CDR1 MNHNY and CDR2 SVGAGI come from the germline V gene (reference sequence). CDR3 length: 15 residues. Trimming removed 2 bases from V and 10 bases from J; junction bases left unmatched: 8. CDR3 loop: CASSYRDRVGGKLFF. The CDR3 bases are TGTGCCAGCAGTTACCGGGACAGGGTAGGAGGAAAACTGTTTTTT.

This clone has just one count. CDR3 sequence (DNA): TGTGCCAGCGGGACACTGAACATTCAGTACTTC. Translating gives CASGTLNIQYF. The rearrangement joins TRBV28 to TRBJ2-4, with D possibly being TRBD1 (6 bases). V shed 8 bases and J shed 7 bases, with 9 bases lying between them. The CDR3 loop spans 11 amino acids. The germline gives CDR1 MDHEN, CDR2 SYDVKM.

The chain couples TRBV2 to TRBJ1-2; TRBD1 agrees at 8 bases. The CDR3 length is 15 residues. The V segment lost 5 bases and the J segment 5 bases; nucleotides outside the gene matches: 10. Germline CDR1 SNHLY, CDR2 FYNNEI. CDR3 amino acids: CASSQQGAGAYGYTF. The CDR3, as DNA: TGTGCCAGCAGTCAGCAGGGGGCGGGTGCTTATGGCTACACCTTC.

The chain combines TRBV11-3 with TRBJ2-2, with a weak D call TRBD2 (5 bases). CDR1 and CDR2 from the germline V gene are SGHNT and YENEEA. The germline V and J ends were trimmed by 1 base and 7 bases, with 16 bases remaining between them. The CDR3 consists of 16 residues. The DNA for the CDR3 is TGTGCCAGCAGCTTAGCCGCCACTAGTGGGCTCGGGGAGCTGTTTTTT. Translation gives CASSLAATSGLGELFF. The full variable domain, its missing parts supplied by reference TRBV11-3 and TRBJ2-2, is EAGVVQSPRYKIIEKKQPVAFWCNPISGHNTLYWYLQNLGQGPELLIRYENEEAVDDSQLPKDRFSAERLKGVDSTLKIQPAELGDSAVYLCASSLAATSGLGELFFGEGSRLTVL.

V is TRBV4-2 and J is TRBJ2-6, with a tentative D call TRBD1 (5 bases). Germline values: CDR1 LGHNA, CDR2 YNFKEQ. This CDR3 region has 16 residues. The V gene lost 4 bases and the J gene lost 2 bases, with 12 bases spanning the gap. CDR3: CASSPTDKAGANVLTF. In DNA, the CDR3 is TGTGCCAGCAGCCCTACGGACAAGGCTGGGGCCAACGTCCTGACTTTC.

This clone was seen only a few times. The V gene is TRBV30, the J gene TRBJ1-5; D is possibly TRBD1 (5 bases). Germline V gene lookup returns CDR1 GTSNPN and CDR2 SVGIG (reference sequence). CDR3 size: 14 residues. The V end lost 0 bases, the J end lost 4 bases, and 10 bases lay between the germline ends. CDR3 loop: CAWSVDSLNQPQHF. The CDR3 DNA reads TGTGCCTGGAGTGTCGACAGCCTAAATCAGCCCCAGCATTTT.

The chain recombines TRBV30 with TRBJ1-5, with 9 bases that match TRBD1. J was trimmed by 0 bases and V by 0 bases; bases with no gene match: 12. This CDR3 region has 19 residues. The germline V gene has CDR1 GTSNPN and CDR2 SVGIG (reference sequence). As DNA, the CDR3 is TGTGCCTGGAGTGTACGATCGACAGGGGGGGAATATAGCAATCAGCCCCAGCATTTT. It codes for CAWSVRSTGGEYSNQPQHF.

The V gene is TRBV30, the J gene TRBJ2-7; 9 bases match TRBD2. The V segment lost 2 bases and the J segment 1 base; nucleotides outside the gene matches: 3. The CDR3 runs 14 residues. The germline V gene encodes CDR1 GTSNPN and CDR2 SVGIG (reference sequence). The CDR3 coding sequence is TGTGCCTGGAGTATTCTAGCGGGATCCTACGAGCAGTACTTC. It encodes CAWSILAGSYEQYF.

The chain joins TRBV27 to TRBJ1-2, with 9 bases that match TRBD1. CDR1 is MNHEY and CDR2 is SMNVEV in the germline V gene (reference sequence). The trim removed 2 bases at V and 4 bases at J, leaving 8 bases unmatched. This CDR3 has 16 residues. The CDR3: CASSLKMDRGSYGYTF. CDR3 nucleotide sequence: TGTGCCAGCAGTTTAAAAATGGACAGGGGTTCCTATGGCTACACCTTC.

This chain uses TRBV27 with TRBJ2-1; D might be TRBD2 (5 bases). The V gene's germline CDR1 is MNHEY and CDR2 SMNVEV (reference sequence). The length of the CDR3 is 15 residues. V was clipped by 3 bases and J by 0 bases, with 9 bases between them. Here the CDR3 reads CASSFAGSSYNEQFF. The CDR3 DNA is TGTGCCAGCAGTTTCGCGGGTAGCTCCTACAATGAGCAGTTCTTC.

The V gene is TRBV11-3, the J gene TRBJ2-1; D not resolved. Germline CDR1 is SGHNT and CDR2 is YENEEA. V was shortened by 1 base and J by 6 bases, with 13 bases between the two germline ends. The CDR3 contains 15 residues. CDR3 in amino acids: CASSLGQRPSNEQFF. The DNA of the CDR3 is TGTGCCAGCAGCTTAGGGCAGCGCCCGAGCAATGAGCAGTTCTTC.

J is TRBJ2-2 and V is TRBV4-1; TRBD1 is a possible D gene (6 bases). Trimming pared 6 bases from V and 4 bases from J, leaving 18 bases between. The CDR3 runs 16 residues. Germline CDR1 and CDR2: MGHRA and YSYEKL. This CDR3 is CASSDRLRSSTGELFF. CDR3 nucleotide sequence: TGCGCCAGCAGTGACAGGCTCCGATCGAGCACCGGGGAGCTGTTTTTT.